These T cell receptor beta chains were read from a single sample in a study of T cell responses to AZD1222 COVID-19 vaccine. Assay used: immunoSEQ multiplex PCR; TCRdb lists only in-frame clones, some missing. Of around 84,000 clones listed, over 75% are singletons. The sample was peripheral blood, taken on day 0 of AZD1222 vaccination. The receptors were gathered from an adult in good health. Both conserved end residues are part of each CDR3. D genes are given only for firm matches. The listing skips clone size in some rows; elsewhere it reads once, few, many or a size class.

size	V	D	J	CDR3	DNA
NA	TRBV5-6	NA	TRBJ1-1	CASSFQSGNTEAFF	TGTGCCAGCAGCTTTCAGTCCGGGAACACTGAAGCTTTCTTT
NA	TRBV6-2/TRBV6-3	TRBD2	TRBJ2-4	CASSAFRREGAKNIQYF	TGTGCCAGCAGTGCCTTCCGGAGGGAGGGAGCCAAAAACATTCAGTACTTC
few	TRBV28	NA	TRBJ1-5	CASTLEDSNQPQHF	TGTGCCAGCACCTTAGAGGATAGCAATCAGCCCCAGCATTTT
NA	TRBV11-2	NA	TRBJ2-1	CASSLRAGYNEQFF	TGTGCCAGCAGCTTGAGGGCCGGATACAATGAGCAGTTCTTC
NA	TRBV2	TRBD2	TRBJ2-1	CAIGTSGNEQFF	TGTGCCATTGGGACTAGCGGGAATGAGCAGTTCTTC
NA	TRBV7-8	NA	TRBJ2-3	CASSRSSYTDTQYF	TGTGCCAGCAGCCGTAGCTCCTACACAGATACGCAGTATTTT
NA	TRBV11-2	TRBD1	TRBJ1-4	CASSLTGTGSLNEKLFF	TGTGCCAGCAGCTTAACCGGGACAGGATCCCTTAATGAAAAACTGTTTTTT
NA	TRBV18	NA	TRBJ1-4	CASSPPGEKLFF	TGTGCCAGCTCACCACCAGGAGAAAAACTGTTTTTT
NA	TRBV4-2	NA	TRBJ1-3	CASSQVVSPGNTIYF	TGTGCCAGCAGCCAAGTCGTCTCTCCTGGAAACACCATATATTTT
NA	TRBV28	NA	TRBJ1-4	CAIRGPPLGGTNEKLFF	TGTGCCATTCGCGGCCCCCCCCTTGGTGGGACTAATGAAAAACTGTTTTTT
NA	TRBV7-9	NA	TRBJ1-5	CASSAAGVRPQHF	TGTGCCAGCAGCGCCGCAGGGGTTAGGCCCCAGCATTTT
NA	TRBV9	TRBD2	TRBJ2-2	CASSVEASGSLGELFF	TGTGCCAGCAGCGTAGAGGCTAGCGGGAGCCTCGGGGAGCTGTTTTTT
NA	TRBV9	TRBD1	TRBJ2-7	CASSVDRGEQYF	TGTGCCAGCAGCGTAGACAGGGGCGAGCAGTACTTC
once	TRBV10-3	NA	TRBJ2-1	CAIREPYEQFF	TGTGCCATCAGGGAGCCTTATGAGCAGTTCTTC
NA	TRBV5-8	NA	TRBJ1-1	CASSQTPPNTEAFF	TGTGCCAGCAGCCAAACCCCCCCGAACACTGAAGCTTTCTTT
few	TRBV3-1/TRBV3-2	TRBD2	TRBJ2-3	CASSQLLAGGTDTQYF	TGTGCCAGCAGCCAATTACTAGCGGGAGGCACAGATACGCAGTATTTT
NA	TRBV19	TRBD1	TRBJ1-5	CASSPGQVLNQPQHF	TGTGCCAGTAGTCCCGGACAGGTTCTCAATCAGCCCCAGCATTTT
once	TRBV7-9	NA	TRBJ1-2	CASSLGGVQGNYGYTF	TGTGCCAGCAGCTTAGGAGGGGTGCAGGGGAACTATGGCTACACCTTC
NA	TRBV6-5	NA	TRBJ2-3	CASSYSLSDTQYF	TGTGCCAGCAGTTACTCGCTATCAGATACGCAGTATTTT
NA	TRBV5-1	NA	TRBJ1-4	CASSLASAGANEKLFF	TGCGCCAGCAGCTTGGCCTCGGCAGGGGCAAATGAAAAACTGTTTTTT
NA	TRBV7-2	TRBD2	TRBJ2-3	CANGRERTDTQYF	TGTGCGAACGGGAGGGAGAGGACAGATACGCAGTATTTT
once	TRBV5-6	NA	TRBJ1-5	CASSLTNQPQHF	TGTGCCAGCAGCTTGACCAATCAGCCCCAGCATTTT
NA	TRBV18	TRBD1	TRBJ1-5	CASSHSSGTGGNQPQHF	TGTGCCAGCTCACATTCTTCGGGCACAGGGGGAAATCAGCCCCAGCATTTT
NA	TRBV5-1	TRBD1	TRBJ2-7	CASSPDPGQGFEQYF	TGCGCCAGCAGCCCCGACCCGGGACAGGGCTTCGAGCAGTACTTC
once	TRBV29-1	NA	TRBJ2-4	CSVVRGVKNIQYF	TGCAGCGTTGTCCGGGGAGTCAAAAACATTCAGTACTTC
NA	TRBV29-1	TRBD2	TRBJ2-3	CSVDSLAGVGTQYF	TGCAGCGTTGACTCACTAGCGGGAGTCGGTACGCAGTATTTT
NA	TRBV19	TRBD1	TRBJ1-5	CASIGIQGLSNQPQHF	TGTGCCAGTATTGGTATACAGGGGTTGAGCAATCAGCCCCAGCATTTT
NA	TRBV28	NA	TRBJ1-2	CASTSGFYGYTF	TGTGCCAGCACCTCCGGCTTCTATGGCTACACCTTC
NA	TRBV28	TRBD2	TRBJ2-7	CASSLFGLAGVYEQYF	TGTGCCAGCAGTTTATTTGGGCTAGCGGGGGTCTACGAGCAGTACTTC
NA	TRBV28	TRBD2	TRBJ2-7	CASSTPGGWGYEQYF	TGTGCCAGCAGTACCCCGGGGGGGTGGGGTTACGAGCAGTACTTC
once	TRBV29-1	NA	TRBJ2-3	CSVGGKLLTDTQYF	TGCAGCGTGGGGGGAAAACTCTTAACAGATACGCAGTATTTT
NA	TRBV2	NA	TRBJ2-1	CASSEDPAKIVQFF	TGTGCCAGCAGTGAAGACCCAGCAAAAATCGTGCAGTTCTTC
NA	TRBV11-2	NA	TRBJ2-5	CASSLSDHRSGTQYF	TGTGCCAGCAGCTTATCGGACCATCGCTCGGGGACCCAGTACTTC
few	TRBV2	NA	TRBJ1-2	CASAGGFYGYTF	TGTGCCAGCGCTGGCGGCTTCTATGGCTACACCTTC
once	TRBV11-2	TRBD1	TRBJ2-3	CASSSGQGDTQYF	TGTGCCAGCAGCTCGGGACAGGGAGATACGCAGTATTTT
NA	TRBV9	NA	TRBJ2-1	CASSVARGPYNEQFF	TGTGCCAGCAGCGTAGCTAGGGGCCCCTACAATGAGCAGTTCTTC
NA	TRBV5-1	TRBD1	TRBJ1-5	CASSPGSGGDGQPQHF	TGCGCCAGCAGCCCAGGGTCAGGGGGCGACGGTCAGCCCCAGCATTTT
NA	TRBV24-1	NA	TRBJ1-2	CATSEPGLGGYTF	TGTGCCACCAGTGAGCCGGGACTAGGGGGCTACACCTTC
NA	TRBV19	NA	TRBJ2-2	CASSGPGDTGELFF	TGTGCCAGTTCCGGGCCAGGAGACACCGGGGAGCTGTTTTTT
NA	TRBV19	NA	TRBJ1-6	CASSQRTLNSPLHF	TGTGCCAGTAGCCAACGGACACTTAATTCACCCCTCCACTTT
NA	TRBV24-1	NA	TRBJ2-3	CATSGRGYRTDTQYF	TGTGCCACCAGTGGACGGGGTTATCGCACAGATACGCAGTATTTT
NA	TRBV19	NA	TRBJ1-1	CASSIQGSNTEAFF	TGTGCCAGTAGTATACAGGGATCGAACACTGAAGCTTTCTTT
NA	TRBV3-1/TRBV3-2	NA	TRBJ2-7	CASSQFPISRSAIPYEQYF	TGTGCCAGCAGCCAATTCCCGATAAGTAGAAGCGCAATCCCCTACGAGCAGTACTTC
NA	TRBV7-8	NA	TRBJ2-2	CASSFSWTARTANTGELFF	TGTGCCAGCAGCTTCTCGTGGACAGCCCGAACCGCGAACACCGGGGAGCTGTTTTTT
NA	TRBV7-2	TRBD2	TRBJ2-5	CASSTRLAVQETQYF	TGTGCCAGCAGCACCCGACTAGCGGTACAAGAGACCCAGTACTTC
NA	TRBV19	TRBD1	TRBJ1-6	CASSGQGVSPLHF	TGTGCCAGTAGTGGACAGGGGGTTTCACCCCTCCACTTT
NA	TRBV4-1	TRBD2	TRBJ2-7	CASSQVLAGAYEQYF	TGCGCCAGCAGCCAAGTGTTGGCGGGAGCCTACGAGCAGTACTTC
once	TRBV2	TRBD1	TRBJ2-2	CASTIRGLRTGELFF	TGTGCCAGCACTATCAGGGGGCTTAGGACCGGGGAGCTGTTTTTT
once	TRBV2	NA	TRBJ2-5	CASSDGGGETQYF	TGTGCCAGCAGTGACGGAGGTGGGGAGACCCAGTACTTC
NA	TRBV9	TRBD1	TRBJ1-1	CASSVALTGPTEAFF	TGTGCCAGCAGCGTAGCGTTGACAGGGCCCACTGAAGCTTTCTTT
NA	TRBV15	TRBD1	TRBJ1-3	CATSRGQGDTIYF	TGTGCCACCAGCAGAGGACAGGGGGACACCATATATTTT
NA	TRBV6-5	TRBD1	TRBJ2-7	CASSLGQGSYEQYF	TGTGCCAGCAGTTTGGGACAGGGGTCCTACGAGCAGTACTTC
NA	TRBV19	NA	TRBJ2-2	CASSISSHGELFF	TGTGCCAGTAGTATAAGTTCCCACGGGGAGCTGTTTTTT
NA	TRBV28	NA	TRBJ2-5	CASSKRAETQYF	TGTGCCAGCAGTAAACGCGCAGAGACCCAGTACTTC
NA	TRBV10-1	TRBD1	TRBJ2-6	CASSPGTGGLEGANVLTF	TGCGCCAGCAGCCCCGGGACAGGGGGTTTGGAAGGGGCCAACGTCCTGACTTTC
NA	TRBV7-9	NA	TRBJ1-5	CASSLGSTGHSNQPQHF	TGTGCCAGCAGCTTAGGGTCTACGGGACATAGCAATCAGCCCCAGCATTTT